Presented here are 15 T cell receptor beta chains from one specimen sequenced in a study of T cell changes during pregnancy in multiple sclerosis. TCRdb's table, derived via immunoSEQ multiplex PCR, lists solely in-frame clones and lacks some. The sample has over 50,000 clones; nearly 90% are singletons. The sequencing here drew on peripheral blood, taken in the first trimester of pregnancy. The receptor source for this set is a female donor with multiple sclerosis, enrolled in a pregnancy study.

The V call is TRBV7-9, the J call TRBJ1-2; D is perhaps TRBD1 (6 bases). V was pared by 4 bases and J by 6 bases, with 6 bases between. Germline lookup yields CDR1 SEHNR and CDR2 FQNEAQ (reference sequence). CDR3 length equals 11 residues. The CDR3 loop is CASSSGDGYTF. CDR3 nucleotides: TGTGCCAGCAGCTCAGGGGATGGCTACACCTTC.

This clone occurred once. The chain uses TRBV7-6 and TRBJ2-1, with TRBD2 identical over 8 bases. This CDR3 region has 16 residues. Germline-derived CDR1 and CDR2 are SGHVS and FNYEAQ. Trimming at V came to 4 bases and at J to 4 bases, leaving 9 bases not matched to a gene. DNA of the CDR3: TGTGCCAGCAGCTCCCCACTAGCGGACAAATACAATGAGCAGTTCTTC. It specifies CASSSPLADKYNEQFF.

V is TRBV5-6 and J is TRBJ2-1; TRBD1 is a possible D gene (6 bases). This CDR3 contains 19 residues. The germline CDR1 and CDR2 sequences are SGHDT and YYEEEE. V lost 1 base and J 2 bases, leaving 22 bases between the germline ends. CDR3 in DNA: TGTGCCAGCAGCTTGAGTTCACAGGGAAGAGGTAGTGCCTACAATGAGCAGTTCTTC. Translated, it gives CASSLSSQGRGSAYNEQFF.

The chain employs TRBV27 and TRBJ2-3; perhaps TRBD2 as D (5 bases). This CDR3 comprises 13 residues. The ends were cut back, 7 bases at V and 3 bases at J, with 11 bases in the middle. CDR1 is MNHEY and CDR2 is SMNVEV in the germline V gene (reference sequence). CDR3 sequence reads: CASTRAGTDTQYF. The CDR3 nucleotides are TGTGCCAGCACCCGGGCGGGTACAGATACGCAGTATTTT.

The gene calls are TRBV12-2 and TRBJ1-1. TRBV12-2 is an annotated pseudogene. This CDR3 has 16 residues. CDR3 loop: CASRDVGLGGPTEAFF. The CDR3 region has the DNA TGTGCAAGTCGCGATGTGGGGTTGGGAGGCCCCACTGAAGCTTTCTTT.

The chain couples TRBV27 to TRBJ1-4; D unresolved. The germline CDR1 and CDR2 sequences are MNHEY and SMNVEV (reference sequence). The CDR3 extends over 14 amino acids. The V and J ends lost 8 bases and 7 bases respectively, with 17 bases between them. The CDR3 loop is CASGGRPSGEKLFF. CDR3 DNA sequence: TGTGCCAGCGGAGGGAGACCTAGCGGTGAAAAACTGTTTTTT.

CDR3 in amino acids: CASSPSHKSSYNEQFF. The CDR3 nucleotides read TGTGCCAGCAGCCCCTCACATAAAAGCTCCTACAATGAGCAGTTCTTC. The chain uses TRBV9 and TRBJ2-1; D gene uncertain. This CDR3 has 16 residues. Germline CDR1 reads SGDLS; CDR2 reads YYNGEE. The V and J ends lost 4 bases and 0 bases respectively, with 14 bases between them.

Here the CDR3 reads CASSLRTSGSSTQYF. CDR3 nucleotides: TGCGCCAGCAGCCTCAGGACTAGCGGGAGTAGTACGCAGTATTTT. This rearrangement joins TRBV5-1 to TRBJ2-3; 13 bases agree with TRBD2. Trimming removed 4 bases from V and 8 bases from J; junction bases left unmatched: 7. Germline V gene data show CDR1 as SGHRS and CDR2 as YFSETQ. The CDR3 length is 15 residues. Variable domain in full (rest from reference TRBV5-1 and TRBJ2-3): KAGVTQTPRYLIKTRGQQVTLSCSPISGHRSVSWYQQTPGQGLQFLFEYFSETQRNKGNFPGRFSGRQFSNSRSEMNVSTLELGDSALYLCASSLRTSGSSTQYFGPGTRLTVL.

The table lists this clone with a count of one. The rearrangement links TRBV30 to TRBJ2-7, with D maybe TRBD1 (5 bases). V gave up 0 bases and J gave up 5 bases, with 14 bases separating them. Germline V lookup: CDR1 GTSNPN, CDR2 SVGIG (reference sequence). This CDR3 comprises 14 residues. This CDR3 reads CAWSVGVRFDEQYF. CDR3 coding DNA: TGTGCCTGGAGTGTAGGGGTTAGGTTCGACGAGCAGTACTTC.

The chain's CDR3 is CASRGQSNQPQHF. DNA of the CDR3: TGTGCCAGCAGGGGACAAAGCAATCAGCCCCAGCATTTT. The genes are TRBV2 and TRBJ1-5; TRBD1 is a possible D gene (6 bases). Trimming left V 6 bases short and J 1 base short, with 7 bases between. Germline CDR1 is SNHLY and CDR2 is FYNNEI. The length of the CDR3 is 13 residues.

This sequence joins TRBV6-6 and TRBJ2-1, with D perhaps TRBD1 (6 bases). Per the germline V gene, CDR1 is MNHNY and CDR2 is SVGAGI (reference sequence). The CDR3 length is 14 residues. The V end was cut by 5 bases, the J end by 1 base, with 9 bases between. The CDR3 protein is CASSQQGSYNEQFF. CDR3 DNA: TGTGCCAGCAGTCAACAGGGTTCCTACAATGAGCAGTTCTTC.

The chain uses TRBV5-1 and TRBJ2-3; 8 bases match TRBD1. CDR1 and CDR2 (germline): SGHRS, YFSETQ. V shed 1 base and J 4 bases; nucleotides not matched to a gene: 8. The CDR3 is 16 amino acids. CDR3 DNA sequence: TGCGCCAGCAGCTTGCTGCGTCAGGGGGCAGCAGATACGCAGTATTTT. This encodes CASSLLRQGAADTQYF.

This clone was seen a handful of times. The V gene is TRBV30, the J gene TRBJ1-1; D possibly corresponds to TRBD1 (6 bases). Trimming removed 0 bases from V and 5 bases from J, with 10 bases in between. CDR1 and CDR2 from the germline V gene are GTSNPN and SVGIG (reference sequence). This CDR3 has 13 amino acids. CDR3 in amino acids: CAWSVTGHTEAFF. The CDR3 DNA is TGTGCCTGGAGTGTTACAGGGCATACTGAAGCTTTCTTT.

The V and J genes are TRBV7-2 and TRBJ2-3; 8 positions agree with TRBD1. The CDR3 covers 15 residues. In germline, CDR1 is SGHTA, CDR2 FQGNSA. The V and J ends lost 2 bases and 1 base, in that order; junction bases with no gene match: 2. CDR3 residues: CASSLPGQGTDTQYF. For the CDR3, the DNA is TGTGCCAGCAGCTTACCGGGACAGGGCACAGATACGCAGTATTTT.

The gene calls are TRBV5-1 and TRBJ2-5; a weak D match, TRBD2 (6 bases). Between the trimmed V and J ends, which lost 4 bases and 2 bases, there was a span of 15 bases. The CDR3 length is 15 residues. Germline V gives CDR1 SGHRS, CDR2 YFSETQ. In DNA form, the CDR3 reads TGCGCCAGCAGCCCATCGGGAGTACTGCAAGAGACCCAGTACTTC. Encoded protein: CASSPSGVLQETQYF. Drawing the rest from reference TRBV5-1 and TRBJ2-5, the complete variable domain is KAGVTQTPRYLIKTRGQQVTLSCSPISGHRSVSWYQQTPGQGLQFLFEYFSETQRNKGNFPGRFSGRQFSNSRSEMNVSTLELGDSALYLCASSPSGVLQETQYFGPGTRLLVL.